This TCR beta chain was observed in a study of blood T cells in healthy people across ages. The study, taken as a whole, reports: Researchers said unsorted PBMCs prevented a conclusive naive versus antigen-experienced comparison.

Alongside a J-beta primer mix, a sample-barcoded 5' primer served in a second PCR lasting roughly 6 to 11 cycles. A tag from a template-switch adaptor with 12 random nucleotides marked each cDNA molecule. In TCRdb, the 5' RACE reads were re-called with MiXCR into one record per CDR3 protein. This sample has hundreds of thousands of distinct CDR3 sequences, with more than 45% found just once. Per germline, CDR1 SGHRS and CDR2 YFSETQ. The CDR3 has 17 residues. V shed 1 base and J 4 bases; nucleotides not matched to a gene: 14. This clonotype was seen just once. Its antigen is not known. Specimen: blood. The V and J genes are TRBV5-1 and TRBJ2-7, with 7 nucleotides matching TRBD2. The receptor was isolated from a man under 40 in good health. DNA for the CDR3: TGCGCCAGCAGCTTGTCTGTCGGGAGGTCTCTTAGTTACGAGCAGTACTTC. This gives the protein CASSLSVGRSLSYEQYF.